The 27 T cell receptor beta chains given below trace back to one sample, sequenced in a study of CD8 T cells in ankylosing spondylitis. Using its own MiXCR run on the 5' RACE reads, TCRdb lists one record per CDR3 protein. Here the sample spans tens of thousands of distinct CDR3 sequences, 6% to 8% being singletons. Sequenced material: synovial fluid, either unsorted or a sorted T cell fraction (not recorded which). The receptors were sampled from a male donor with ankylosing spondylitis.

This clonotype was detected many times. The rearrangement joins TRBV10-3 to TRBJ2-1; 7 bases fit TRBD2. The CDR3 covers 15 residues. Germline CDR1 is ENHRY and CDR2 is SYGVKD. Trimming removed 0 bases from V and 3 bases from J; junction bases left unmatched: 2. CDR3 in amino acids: CAISESRERYNEQFF. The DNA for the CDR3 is TGTGCCATCAGTGAGTCGCGGGAGCGCTACAATGAGCAGTTCTTC.

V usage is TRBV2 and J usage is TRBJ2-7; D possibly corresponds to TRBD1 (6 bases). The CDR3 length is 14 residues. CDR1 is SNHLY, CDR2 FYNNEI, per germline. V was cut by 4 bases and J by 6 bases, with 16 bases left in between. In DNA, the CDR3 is TGTGCCAGCAGTGTTGGGGCAGGGGCTGGCGAGCAGTACTTC. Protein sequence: CASSVGAGAGEQYF. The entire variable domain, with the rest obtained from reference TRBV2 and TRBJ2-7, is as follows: EPEVTQTPSHQVTQMGQEVILRCVPISNHLYFYWYRQILGQKVEFLVSFYNNEISEKSEIFDDQFSVERPDGSNFTLKIRSTKLEDSAMYFCASSVGAGAGEQYFGPGTRLTVT.

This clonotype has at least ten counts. The CDR3 spells CASRRGNNEQFF. CDR3 coding DNA: TGTGCCAGCAGGAGGGGAAACAATGAGCAGTTCTTC. The chain carries TRBV7-9 and TRBJ2-1; the D gene could be TRBD1 or TRBD2 (5 bases each). The CDR3 is made up of 12 amino acids. Germline loops: CDR1 SEHNR, CDR2 FQNEAQ (reference sequence). Trimming shortened V by 6 bases and J by 5 bases, and 8 bases separated the two germline ends.

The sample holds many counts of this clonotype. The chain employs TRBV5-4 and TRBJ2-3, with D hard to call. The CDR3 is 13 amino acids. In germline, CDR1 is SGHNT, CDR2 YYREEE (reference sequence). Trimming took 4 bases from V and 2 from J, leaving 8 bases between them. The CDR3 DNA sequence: TGTGCCAGCAGCCGTGGGTCCACAGATACGCAGTATTTT. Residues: CASSRGSTDTQYF.

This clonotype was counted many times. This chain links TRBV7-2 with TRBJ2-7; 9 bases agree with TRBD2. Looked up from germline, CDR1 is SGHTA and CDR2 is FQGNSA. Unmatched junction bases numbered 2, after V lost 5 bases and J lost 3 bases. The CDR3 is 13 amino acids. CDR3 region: CASSERGVYEQYF. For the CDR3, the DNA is TGTGCCAGCAGCGAGCGGGGGGTCTACGAGCAGTACTTC.

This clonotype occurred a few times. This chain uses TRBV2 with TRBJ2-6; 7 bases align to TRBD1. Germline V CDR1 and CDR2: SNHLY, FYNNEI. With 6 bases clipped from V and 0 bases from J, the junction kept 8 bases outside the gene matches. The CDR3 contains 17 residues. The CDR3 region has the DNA TGTGCCAGCAGATCTGACAGGGCTAGCTCTGGGGCCAACGTCCTGACTTTC. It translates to CASRSDRASSGANVLTF.

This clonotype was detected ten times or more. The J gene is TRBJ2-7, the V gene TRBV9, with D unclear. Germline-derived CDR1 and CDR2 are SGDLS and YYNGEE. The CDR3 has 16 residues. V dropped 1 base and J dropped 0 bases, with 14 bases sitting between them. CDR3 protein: CASSVSELFGSYEQYF. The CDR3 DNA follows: TGTGCCAGCAGCGTATCAGAGCTGTTCGGCTCCTACGAGCAGTACTTC.

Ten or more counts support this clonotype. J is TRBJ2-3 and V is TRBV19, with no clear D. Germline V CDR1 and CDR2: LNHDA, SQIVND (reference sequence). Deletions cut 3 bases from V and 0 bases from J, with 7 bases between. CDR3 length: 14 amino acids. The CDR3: CASSMPGSTDTQYF. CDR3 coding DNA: TGTGCCAGTAGTATGCCCGGCAGCACAGATACGCAGTATTTT. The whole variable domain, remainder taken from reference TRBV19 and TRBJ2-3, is DGGITQSPKYLFRKEGQNVTLSCEQNLNHDAMYWYRQDPGQGLRLIYYSQIVNDFQKGDIAEGYSVSREKKESFPLTVTSAQKNPTAFYLCASSMPGSTDTQYFGPGTRLTVL.

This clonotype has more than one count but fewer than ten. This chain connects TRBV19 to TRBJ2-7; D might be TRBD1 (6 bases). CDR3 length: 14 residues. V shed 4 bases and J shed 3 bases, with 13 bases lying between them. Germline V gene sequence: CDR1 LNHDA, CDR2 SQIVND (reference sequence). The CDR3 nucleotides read TGTGCCAGTAGTACCGACAGGAGAGACTACGAGCAGTACTTC. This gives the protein CASSTDRRDYEQYF. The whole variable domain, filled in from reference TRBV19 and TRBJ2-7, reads DGGITQSPKYLFRKEGQNVTLSCEQNLNHDAMYWYRQDPGQGLRLIYYSQIVNDFQKGDIAEGYSVSREKKESFPLTVTSAQKNPTAFYLCASSTDRRDYEQYFGPGTRLTVT.

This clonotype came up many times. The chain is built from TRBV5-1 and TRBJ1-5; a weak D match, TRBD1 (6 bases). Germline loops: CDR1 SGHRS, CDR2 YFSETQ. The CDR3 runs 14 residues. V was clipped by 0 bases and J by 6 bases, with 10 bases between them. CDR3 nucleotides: TGCGCCAGCAGCTTGGGCCAGGGGACTCAGCCCCAGCATTTT. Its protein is CASSLGQGTQPQHF.

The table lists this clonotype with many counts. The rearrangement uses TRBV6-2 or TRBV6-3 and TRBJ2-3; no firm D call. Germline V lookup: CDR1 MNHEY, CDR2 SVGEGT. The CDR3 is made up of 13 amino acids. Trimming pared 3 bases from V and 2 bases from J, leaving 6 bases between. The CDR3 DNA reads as TGTGCCAGCAGTTATTCCTACACAGATACGCAGTATTTT. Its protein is CASSYSYTDTQYF.

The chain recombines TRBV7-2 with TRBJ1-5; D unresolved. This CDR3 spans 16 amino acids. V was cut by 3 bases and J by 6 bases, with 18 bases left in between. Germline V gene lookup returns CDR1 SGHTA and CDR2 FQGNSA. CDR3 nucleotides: TGTGCCAGCAGCTTTGGGCCGGACCCTTCTCTTCAGCCCCAGCATTTT. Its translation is CASSFGPDPSLQPQHF.

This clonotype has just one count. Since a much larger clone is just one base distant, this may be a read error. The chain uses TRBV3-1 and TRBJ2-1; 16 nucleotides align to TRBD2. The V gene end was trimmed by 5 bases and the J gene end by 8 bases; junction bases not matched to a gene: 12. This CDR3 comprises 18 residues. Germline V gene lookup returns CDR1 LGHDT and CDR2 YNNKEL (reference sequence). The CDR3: CASSKAGLAGGPSYEQFF. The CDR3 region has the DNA TGTGCCAGCAGCAAAGCGGGACTAGCGGGAGGGCCCTCCTATGAGCAGTTCTTC.

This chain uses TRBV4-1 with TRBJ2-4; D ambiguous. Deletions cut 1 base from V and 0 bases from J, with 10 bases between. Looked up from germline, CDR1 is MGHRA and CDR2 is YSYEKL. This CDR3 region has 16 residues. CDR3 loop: CASSQAPGLAKNIQYF. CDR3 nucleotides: TGCGCCAGCAGCCAAGCTCCCGGGTTAGCCAAAAACATTCAGTACTTC.

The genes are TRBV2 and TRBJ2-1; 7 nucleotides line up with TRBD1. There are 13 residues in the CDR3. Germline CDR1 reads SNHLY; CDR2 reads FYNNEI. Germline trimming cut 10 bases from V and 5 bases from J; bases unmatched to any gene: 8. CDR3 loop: CATDRVGDNEQFF. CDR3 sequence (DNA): TGTGCCACCGACAGGGTAGGGGACAATGAGCAGTTCTTC.

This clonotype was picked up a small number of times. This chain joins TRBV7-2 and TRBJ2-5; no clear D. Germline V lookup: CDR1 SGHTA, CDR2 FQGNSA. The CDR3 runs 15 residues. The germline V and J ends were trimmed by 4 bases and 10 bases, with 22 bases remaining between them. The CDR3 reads CASSSQRQTKRVQYF. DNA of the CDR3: TGTGCCAGCAGCTCCCAGAGGCAGACCAAGAGAGTCCAGTACTTC.

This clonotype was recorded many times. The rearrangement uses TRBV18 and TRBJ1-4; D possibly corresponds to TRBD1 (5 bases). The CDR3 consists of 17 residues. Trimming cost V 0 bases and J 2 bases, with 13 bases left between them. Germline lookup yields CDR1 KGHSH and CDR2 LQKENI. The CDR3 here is CASSPPDGGVTNEKLFF. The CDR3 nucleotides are TGTGCCAGCTCACCACCCGATGGGGGAGTGACTAATGAAAAACTGTTTTTT. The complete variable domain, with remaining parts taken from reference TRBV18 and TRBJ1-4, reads NAGVMQNPRHLVRRRGQEARLRCSPMKGHSHVYWYRQLPEEGLKFMVYLQKENIIDESGMPKERFSAEFPKEGPSILRIQQVVRGDSAAYFCASSPPDGGVTNEKLFFGSGTQLSVL.

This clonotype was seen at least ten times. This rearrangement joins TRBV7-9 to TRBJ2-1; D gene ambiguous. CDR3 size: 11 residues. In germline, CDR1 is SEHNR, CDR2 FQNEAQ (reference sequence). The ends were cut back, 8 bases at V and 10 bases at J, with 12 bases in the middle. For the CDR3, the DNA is TGTGCCAGCGGGTTAGGTAGCGAGCAGTTCTTC. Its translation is CASGLGSEQFF.

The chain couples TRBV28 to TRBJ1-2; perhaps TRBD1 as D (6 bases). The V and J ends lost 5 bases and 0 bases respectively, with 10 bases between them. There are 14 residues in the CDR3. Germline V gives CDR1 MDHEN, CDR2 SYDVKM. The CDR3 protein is CASSIGQSNYGYTF. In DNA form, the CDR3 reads TGTGCCAGCAGTATCGGACAGTCTAACTATGGCTACACCTTC.

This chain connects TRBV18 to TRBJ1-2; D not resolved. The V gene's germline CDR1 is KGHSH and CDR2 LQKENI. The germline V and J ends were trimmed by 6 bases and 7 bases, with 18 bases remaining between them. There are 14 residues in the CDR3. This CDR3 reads CASSPARGEGGYTF. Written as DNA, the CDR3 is TGTGCCAGCTCGCCCGCCCGGGGAGAGGGTGGCTACACCTTC.

CDR3 nucleotides: TGTGCCAGCAGTTACGGTCGGGACGGGAGCTCCTACGAGCAGTACTTC. Translated: CASSYGRDGSSYEQYF. The chain combines TRBV12-3 or TRBV12-4 with TRBJ2-7; D might be TRBD2 (6 bases). The CDR3 runs 16 residues. V lost 4 bases and J lost 0, with 16 bases in between.

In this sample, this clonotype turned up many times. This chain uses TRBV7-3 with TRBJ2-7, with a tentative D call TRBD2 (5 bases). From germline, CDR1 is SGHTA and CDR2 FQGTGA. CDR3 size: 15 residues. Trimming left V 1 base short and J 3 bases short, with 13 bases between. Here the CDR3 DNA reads TGTGCCAGCAGCTTAAATCCGGGGAATTTCTACGAGCAGTACTTC. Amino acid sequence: CASSLNPGNFYEQYF.

Written as DNA, the CDR3 is TGTGCCAGCAGTCCCAACCAAGAGACCCAGTACTTC. Translation gives CASSPNQETQYF. V and J are TRBV21-1 and TRBJ2-5. TRBV21-1 is noted as a pseudogene. The length of the CDR3 is 12 residues.

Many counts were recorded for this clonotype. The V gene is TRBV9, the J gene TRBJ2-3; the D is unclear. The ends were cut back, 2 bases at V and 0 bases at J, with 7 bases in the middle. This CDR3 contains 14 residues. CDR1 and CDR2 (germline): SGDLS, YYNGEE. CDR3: CASSVDGSTDTQYF. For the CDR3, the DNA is TGTGCCAGCAGCGTTGATGGTAGCACAGATACGCAGTATTTT.

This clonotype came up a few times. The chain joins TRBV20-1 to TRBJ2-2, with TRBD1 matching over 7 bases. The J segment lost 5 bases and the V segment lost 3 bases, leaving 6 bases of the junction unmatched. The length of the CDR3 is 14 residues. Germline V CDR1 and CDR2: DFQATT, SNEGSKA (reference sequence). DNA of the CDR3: TGCAGTGCTAGTCGTAACAGGGGAACCGGGGAGCTGTTTTTT. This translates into CSASRNRGTGELFF.

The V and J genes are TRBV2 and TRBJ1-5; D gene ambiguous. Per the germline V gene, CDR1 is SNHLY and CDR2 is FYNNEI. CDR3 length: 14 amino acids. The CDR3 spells CATSVSSANQPQHF. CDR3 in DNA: TGTGCTACCAGCGTATCATCGGCGAATCAGCCCCAGCATTTT.

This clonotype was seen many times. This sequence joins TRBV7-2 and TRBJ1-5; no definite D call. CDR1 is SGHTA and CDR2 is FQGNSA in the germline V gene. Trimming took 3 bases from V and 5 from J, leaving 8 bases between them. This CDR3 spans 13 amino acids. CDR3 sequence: CASSFAPDQPQHF. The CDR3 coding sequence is TGTGCCAGCAGCTTTGCTCCTGATCAGCCCCAGCATTTT. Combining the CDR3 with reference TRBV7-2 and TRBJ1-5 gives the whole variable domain GAGVSQSPSNKVTEKGKDVELRCDPISGHTALYWYRQSLGQGLEFLIYFQGNSAPDKSGLPSDRFSAERTGGSVSTLTIQRTQQEDSAVYLCASSFAPDQPQHFGDGTRLSIL.